Sequencing of this T cell receptor (beta chain) was carried out in a study of beta chain features in type 1 diabetes. In the case of this clone: Its matching antigen is unknown.

cDNA synthesis used the whole RNA isolate, giving expressed TCRB sequences. The method was immunoSEQ multiplex PCR; TCRdb's version includes in-frame clones alone and lacks a portion of them. Altogether about 320,000 clones are present, about 15% being singletons, with the ten largest covering more than 6.5%. General observations from the study: Equally in patients and controls, PCR might preferentially amplify shorter templates. VDJ junctions sequenced from type 1 diabetes patients showed fewer insertions and more deletions.

One heparinised blood draw averaging roughly 100 mL was given by each donor. The germline CDR1 and CDR2 sequences are KGHSH and LQKENI. The CDR3 has 19 amino acids. With 0 bases clipped from V and 0 bases from J, the junction kept 7 bases outside the gene matches. The chain has TRBV18 and TRBJ2-1, with TRBD2 identical over 11 bases. The receptor comes from a man aged 30 to 45 in good health. Specimen: central memory CD4+ T cells from blood. CDR3 region: CASSPPLAGGPTSYNEQFF. CDR3 bases: TGTGCCAGCTCACCACCGCTAGCGGGGGGACCGACCTCCTACAATGAGCAGTTCTTC.